These T cell receptor beta chains were read from a single sample in a study of blood T cell repertoires in COVID-19. Produced via immunoSEQ multiplex PCR; TCRdb's table is partial and in-frame only. The table includes some 300,000 clones, 88% detected once. The sequenced sample consisted of peripheral blood. The receptor set was obtained from a woman younger than 45 who had recovered from COVID-19. The CDR3 runs from the conserved cysteine through the conserved F or W. A D gene is named only where the DNA matches it firmly.

>TRBJ2-7|TRBV28|TRBD1
CASSLTQFADRFYEQYF
>TRBJ1-5|TRBV7-2|NA
CASSLVRGSNQPQHF
>TRBJ2-1|TRBV11-2|TRBD2
CASRLAGSNEQFF
>TRBJ1-2|TRBV7-6|TRBD1
CASSSHRGKDYGYTF
>TRBJ1-2|TRBV5-1|NA
CASSLGPRKEGYTF
>TRBJ1-6|TRBV4-2|NA
CASSQAGLGAANSPLHF
>TRBJ2-5|TRBV28|NA
CASSLLATGQGGEKTQYF
>TRBJ2-2|TRBV28|NA
CASSPHHTGELFF
>TRBJ2-2|TRBV19|NA
CASSIGGRYTGELFF
>TRBJ2-6|TRBV19|TRBD1
CASSPTGGVHSGANVLTF
>TRBJ2-3|TRBV19|TRBD2
CASSIRRGATDTQYF
>TRBJ2-7|TRBV5-4|NA
CASSQDNYEQYF
>TRBJ2-7|TRBV7-2|TRBD2
CASSSTTSAYEQYF
>TRBJ2-2|TRBV7-3|NA
CASRAPRGGELFF
>TRBJ1-6|TRBV28|NA
CASRRTRVSYNSPLHF
>TRBJ1-1|TRBV6-5|NA
CASSQGGRAEAFF
>TRBJ1-1|TRBV19|TRBD1
CASSYRGRNTEAFF
>TRBJ2-5|TRBV29-1|TRBD2
CSVAGGGADQETQYF
>TRBJ2-7|TRBV7-9|TRBD1
CASSLGRTGTYEQYF
>TRBJ2-6|TRBV5-1|NA
CASRTTGANVLTF